This T cell receptor beta chain came from a study of cytomegalovirus exposure and HLA in healthy donors. Findings and caveats of the study: CMV serostatus stood as the only immune exposure information on hand.

Comments on this clone: What it binds is not known.

PCR primers comprised 60 Vbeta and 13 Jbeta primers. Measured with immunoSEQ multiplex PCR; TCRdb has only the in-frame clones, and not every one. The repertoire holds 110,000 to 150,000 clones, with 77% as singletons. The CDR3 covers 14 residues. Between the trimmed V and J ends, which lost 2 bases and 4 bases, there was a span of 8 bases. Looked up from germline, CDR1 is MNHEY and CDR2 is SVGAGI. This sequence joins TRBV6-5 and TRBJ2-2, with D possibly matching TRBD1 (6 bases). Input material: PBMCs. The sequence was collected from a male donor in good health and CMV-seronegative. This CDR3 reads CASSYGQLTGELFF. As DNA, the CDR3 is TGTGCCAGCAGTTACGGACAGCTCACCGGGGAGCTGTTTTTT.